Shown below are 20 T cell receptor beta chains from a single sample sequenced in a study of T cell repertoires in cytomegalovirus infection. TCRdb re-analysed the reads in MiXCR, keeping a single row per CDR3 protein. The profile shows a few hundred thousand distinct CDR3 sequences, 25% to 30% of them singletons. Their antigen targets remain unknown. The sample here was cultured PBMCs, taken from culture after CMV antigen stimulation. These receptor sequences come from a human donor in good health (CMV status not recorded). Some clones in this sample may be carry-over from other donors' samples.

This clonotype was detected a few times. This chain links TRBV5-5 with TRBJ2-5; D not resolved. The V and J ends lost 4 bases and 2 bases respectively, with 18 bases between them. The germline V gene has CDR1 SGHKS and CDR2 YYEKEE (reference sequence). The CDR3 sequence is 16 residues long. Here the CDR3 reads CASSPGPDSEQETQYF. CDR3 DNA sequence: TGTGCCAGCAGCCCCGGGCCAGACTCAGAACAAGAGACCCAGTACTTC. Combining the CDR3 with reference TRBV5-5 and TRBJ2-5 gives the whole variable domain DAGVTQSPTHLIKTRGQQVTLRCSPISGHKSVSWYQQVLGQGPQFIFQYYEKEERGRGNFPDRFSARQFPNYSSELNVNALLLGDSALYLCASSPGPDSEQETQYFGPGTRLLVL.

This chain links TRBV12-3 or TRBV12-4 with TRBJ1-2, with a possible D match to TRBD1 (5 bases). The CDR3 contains 16 residues. Between the trimmed V and J ends, which lost 3 bases and 2 bases, there was a span of 16 bases. This chain's CDR3 is CASSFSGRDHNYGYTF. CDR3 in DNA: TGTGCCAGCAGTTTCAGCGGCAGGGACCACAACTATGGCTACACCTTC.

The chain uses TRBV3-1 and TRBJ2-1, with D uncertain. Trimming took 1 base from V and 13 from J, leaving 8 bases between them. In germline, CDR1 is LGHDT, CDR2 YNNKEL (reference sequence). The CDR3 covers 11 residues. The CDR3 DNA sequence: TGTGCCAGCAGCCAAGTAACCCGACAGTTCTTC. This encodes CASSQVTRQFF.

This chain uses TRBV28 with TRBJ1-1; D gene uncertain. CDR3 length: 13 residues. Germline V gives CDR1 MDHEN, CDR2 SYDVKM. Trimming cost V 1 base and J 3 bases, with 6 bases left between them. CDR3 in DNA: TGTGCCAGCAGTTTATCACCATACACTGAAGCTTTCTTT. Translated: CASSLSPYTEAFF.

This rearrangement joins TRBV12-3 or TRBV12-4 to TRBJ2-1; 14 bases line up with TRBD2. This CDR3 is built from 19 residues. V gave up 7 bases and J gave up 5 bases; unmatched junction bases: 16. DNA for the CDR3: TGTGCCAGCATTCCCACTTCGGGACTAGCGGGAGAAGCCGACAATGAGCAGTTCTTC. Translated, it gives CASIPTSGLAGEADNEQFF.

This clonotype was counted a few times. This chain joins TRBV28 and TRBJ2-7; D possibly corresponds to TRBD1 (6 bases). Germline V lookup: CDR1 MDHEN, CDR2 SYDVKM. The CDR3 loop spans 17 amino acids. Trimming left V 5 bases short and J 3 bases short, with 23 bases between. CDR3 nucleotides: TGTGCCAGCAGTCCCACAGGGTCGGCAGGACGAGGCTACGAGCAGTACTTC. The encoded protein is CASSPTGSAGRGYEQYF. The whole variable domain, filled in from reference TRBV28 and TRBJ2-7, reads DVKVTQSSRYLVKRTGEKVFLECVQDMDHENMFWYRQDPGLGLRLIYFSYDVKMKEKGDIPEGYSVSREKKERFSLILESASTNQTSMYLCASSPTGSAGRGYEQYFGPGTRLTVT.

The chain couples TRBV2 to TRBJ1-5, with a weak D call TRBD1 (5 bases). Germline V CDR1 and CDR2: SNHLY, FYNNEI. CDR3 length: 13 amino acids. The V and J ends lost 6 bases and 7 bases respectively, with 13 bases between them. CDR3 sequence reads: CASRQVPGQPQHF. The CDR3 coding sequence is TGTGCCAGCAGACAGGTCCCGGGGCAGCCCCAGCATTTT.

This clonotype turned up a few times. Here the CDR3 reads CASSLNGGLAGHNEQFF. CDR3 bases: TGTGCCAGCAGCCTTAACGGGGGACTAGCGGGCCACAATGAGCAGTTCTTC. The chain combines TRBV7-2 with TRBJ2-1; 12 bases line up with TRBD2. The CDR3 is 17 amino acids. Germline CDR1 SGHTA, CDR2 FQGNSA. V dropped 5 bases and J dropped 5; count of bases not matched to a gene: 10.

The CDR3 DNA sequence: TGTGCCAGCAGCTTAGATTCCGGGACTAGCGGGAGAAATGAGCAGTTCTTC. Translating it yields CASSLDSGTSGRNEQFF. The rearrangement uses TRBV7-2 and TRBJ2-1; TRBD2 matches 14 bases. The germline V gene has CDR1 SGHTA and CDR2 FQGNSA. With V trimmed by 1 base and J by 7 bases, 6 bases remained unmatched. CDR3 length: 17 amino acids.

The chain recombines TRBV10-2 with TRBJ1-5, with D tentatively TRBD1 (5 bases). Trimming stripped 3 bases from V and 3 bases from J, with 12 bases between. Germline values: CDR1 WSHSY, CDR2 SAAADI. CDR3 length equals 15 residues. CDR3 region: CASSEEDNTNQPQHF. The CDR3 nucleotides read TGCGCCAGCAGTGAAGAGGACAACACCAATCAGCCCCAGCATTTT.

In its sample, this clonotype was seen many times. The V call is TRBV28, the J call TRBJ2-6, with D possibly matching TRBD1 (5 bases). The CDR3 is 19 amino acids. Per the germline V gene, CDR1 is MDHEN and CDR2 is SYDVKM. Trimming pared 5 bases from V and 0 bases from J, leaving 20 bases between. CDR3 loop: CASSQRWAGMHSGANVLTF. The CDR3 DNA reads TGTGCCAGCAGTCAACGATGGGCAGGGATGCACTCTGGGGCCAACGTCCTGACTTTC.

The genes are TRBV28 and TRBJ2-7; maybe TRBD1 (5 bases). Germline loops: CDR1 MDHEN, CDR2 SYDVKM. Trimming cost V 6 bases and J 5 bases, with 20 bases left between them. CDR3 length equals 15 residues. This CDR3 reads CASSSQGDGEDEQYF. The CDR3 DNA reads as TGTGCCAGCAGCTCGCAAGGGGATGGGGAAGACGAGCAGTACTTC.

This clonotype was recorded a few times. The chain carries TRBV29-1 and TRBJ2-7; 7 bases agree with TRBD2. CDR3 size: 15 residues. Per germline, CDR1 SQVTM and CDR2 ANQGSEA. V dropped 0 bases and J dropped 1; count of bases not matched to a gene: 6. The DNA of the CDR3 is TGCAGCGTTGAAGATCCGGGCGGGAGTTCCTACGAGCAGTACTTC. Residues: CSVEDPGGSSYEQYF.

The chain is built from TRBV18 and TRBJ1-5; 11 bases map to TRBD1. The length of the CDR3 is 15 residues. Germline V gene data show CDR1 as KGHSH and CDR2 as LQKENI. Losses at the gene ends were 4 bases for V and 5 bases for J; bases not matched to a gene: 4. The CDR3 here is CASSRGTGGHQPQHF. The CDR3 nucleotides read TGTGCCAGCTCACGGGGGACAGGGGGGCATCAGCCCCAGCATTTT.

The V call is TRBV30, the J call TRBJ1-1; 7 bases line up with TRBD1. V dropped 4 bases and J dropped 8; count of bases not matched to a gene: 10. The CDR3 is made up of 13 amino acids. Per the germline V gene, CDR1 is GTSNPN and CDR2 is SVGIG (reference sequence). This CDR3 is CAWISTLGQEAFF. In nucleotides, the CDR3 is TGTGCCTGGATTTCGACCCTGGGACAGGAAGCTTTCTTT.

This clonotype was picked up a small number of times. In nucleotides, the CDR3 is TGCAGTGCTCCCGGTTATGGTTCTGGGGCCAACGTCCTGACTTTC. Its translation is CSAPGYGSGANVLTF. The chain uses TRBV20-1 and TRBJ2-6; D unresolved. V gave up 5 bases and J gave up 1 base, with 12 bases separating them. CDR3 length: 15 amino acids. CDR1 and CDR2 from the germline V gene are DFQATT and SNEGSKA (reference sequence).

This clonotype was recorded a few times. This chain links TRBV18 with TRBJ1-6, with 7 bases fitting TRBD1. This CDR3 has 16 residues. The V gene end was trimmed by 0 bases and the J gene end by 8 bases; junction bases not matched to a gene: 7. Germline assignment: CDR1 KGHSH and CDR2 LQKENI. CDR3 nucleotide sequence: TGTGCCAGCTCACCACCCCTACAGGGGCAGCATTCACCCCTCCACTTT. Residues: CASSPPLQGQHSPLHF.

This clonotype came up a few times. The chain couples TRBV6-6 to TRBJ2-1, with unresolved D. V was cut by 6 bases and J by 0 bases, with 6 bases left in between. The CDR3 spans 13 residues. The V gene's germline CDR1 is MNHNY and CDR2 SVGAGI (reference sequence). The CDR3 DNA follows: TGTGCCAGCAGCTGGACCTCCTACAATGAGCAGTTCTTC. Amino acids: CASSWTSYNEQFF.

The rearrangement uses TRBV11-2 and TRBJ1-5; no clear D gene. Germline values: CDR1 SGHAT, CDR2 FQNNGV. Trimming shortened V by 2 bases and J by 3 bases, and 11 bases separated the two germline ends. The CDR3 is made up of 15 amino acids. The CDR3 reads CASSLMGGNNQPQHF. DNA for the CDR3: TGTGCCAGCAGCTTAATGGGAGGGAACAATCAGCCCCAGCATTTT.

The J gene is TRBJ2-2, the V gene TRBV28, with TRBD2 matching 10 bases. V shed 4 bases, J shed 3 bases, and the junction held 17 bases outside the gene matches. The CDR3 extends over 20 amino acids. In germline, CDR1 is MDHEN, CDR2 SYDVKM. CDR3 loop: CASSSNGRPLAGADTGELFF. The DNA of the CDR3 is TGTGCCAGCAGTTCCAATGGAAGGCCGCTAGCGGGGGCTGACACCGGGGAGCTGTTTTTT.